These T cell receptor beta chains were read from a single sample in a study of blood T cell repertoires in COVID-19. The repertoire was sequenced with immunoSEQ multiplex PCR; TCRdb's copy has only in-frame clones and lacks some. The table records about 140,000 clones, around 78% of them present only once. Sequenced material: peripheral blood. The receptors shown here come from a woman aged 55-69 years with acute or convalescent COVID-19. Both conserved end residues are part of each CDR3. A D gene is named only where the DNA matches it firmly. Size is omitted from some rows. Given values are once, few, many or a class for expanded clones.

clone_size: -; v_call: TRBV9; j_call: TRBJ2-1; d_call: -; cdr3_aa: CASSPPGHPDLNEQFF; cdr3_nt: TGTGCCAGCAGCCCACCGGGACACCCAGACCTCAATGAGCAGTTCTTC
clone_size: -; v_call: TRBV10-2; j_call: TRBJ2-3; d_call: -; cdr3_aa: CASSGRLLRGTDTQYF; cdr3_nt: TGCGCCAGCAGTGGTCGCTTACTCCGGGGTACAGATACGCAGTATTTT
clone_size: once; v_call: TRBV6-2/TRBV6-3; j_call: TRBJ2-7; d_call: -; cdr3_aa: CASSLRGTYEQYF; cdr3_nt: TGTGCCAGCAGTCTAAGGGGAACCTACGAGCAGTACTTC
clone_size: -; v_call: TRBV7-6; j_call: TRBJ2-3; d_call: -; cdr3_aa: CASSLEGLTSRSTDTQYF; cdr3_nt: TGTGCCAGCAGCTTAGAAGGTCTCACTAGCAGAAGCACAGATACGCAGTATTTT
clone_size: -; v_call: TRBV7-2; j_call: TRBJ2-1; d_call: TRBD2; cdr3_aa: CASIPGTRWGEQFF; cdr3_nt: TGTGCCAGCATTCCAGGGACTAGATGGGGTGAGCAGTTCTTC
clone_size: -; v_call: TRBV3-1/TRBV3-2; j_call: TRBJ2-7; d_call: TRBD1; cdr3_aa: CASSQTGPKSSYEQYF; cdr3_nt: TGTGCCAGCAGCCAGACAGGGCCCAAGAGCTCCTACGAGCAGTACTTC
clone_size: -; v_call: TRBV6-5; j_call: TRBJ2-7; d_call: TRBD1; cdr3_aa: CATGGGQGPWKQYF; cdr3_nt: TGTGCCACCGGGGGGGGACAGGGGCCGTGGAAGCAGTACTTC
clone_size: -; v_call: TRBV20-1; j_call: TRBJ1-2; d_call: -; cdr3_aa: CSVGRADGYTF; cdr3_nt: TGCAGTGTGGGCAGGGCTGATGGCTACACCTTC
clone_size: -; v_call: TRBV4-1; j_call: TRBJ1-6; d_call: TRBD1; cdr3_aa: CASSQGQGHDSPLHF; cdr3_nt: TGCGCCAGCAGCCAAGGACAGGGGCATGATTCACCCCTCCACTTT
clone_size: -; v_call: TRBV5-4; j_call: TRBJ1-3; d_call: -; cdr3_aa: CASSEQGGYTIYF; cdr3_nt: TGTGCCAGCAGCGAGCAGGGTGGATACACCATATATTTT
clone_size: -; v_call: TRBV6-1; j_call: TRBJ2-7; d_call: -; cdr3_aa: CASSEIMGDYEQYF; cdr3_nt: TGTGCCAGCAGTGAAATAATGGGAGACTACGAGCAGTACTTC
clone_size: -; v_call: TRBV6-6; j_call: TRBJ1-5; d_call: TRBD1; cdr3_aa: CASRGQGGNQPQHF; cdr3_nt: TGTGCCAGCAGGGGACAGGGCGGGAATCAGCCCCAGCATTTT
clone_size: few; v_call: TRBV3-1/TRBV3-2; j_call: TRBJ1-2; d_call: -; cdr3_aa: CASSQWNGGYTF; cdr3_nt: TGTGCCAGCAGCCAATGGAACGGGGGCTACACCTTC
clone_size: once; v_call: TRBV3-1/TRBV3-2; j_call: TRBJ2-1; d_call: TRBD2; cdr3_aa: CASTKRGGSYNEQFF; cdr3_nt: TGTGCCAGCACCAAACGGGGCGGGAGTTACAATGAGCAGTTCTTC
clone_size: -; v_call: TRBV5-1; j_call: TRBJ2-2; d_call: -; cdr3_aa: CASSLTGLGTGELFF; cdr3_nt: TGCGCCAGCAGCTTGACAGGGTTGGGGACCGGGGAGCTGTTTTTT
clone_size: -; v_call: TRBV28; j_call: TRBJ1-2; d_call: TRBD1; cdr3_aa: CASSQDRGSGGYTF; cdr3_nt: TGTGCCAGCAGCCAGGACAGGGGGTCGGGTGGCTACACCTTC
clone_size: few; v_call: TRBV11-2; j_call: TRBJ1-6; d_call: -; cdr3_aa: CASSGGGLRNSPLHF; cdr3_nt: TGTGCCAGCAGCGGCGGGGGGCTTAGGAATTCACCCCTCCACTTT
clone_size: -; v_call: TRBV7-9; j_call: TRBJ1-5; d_call: TRBD1; cdr3_aa: CASSKGAGSSQPQHF; cdr3_nt: TGTGCCAGCAGCAAGGGGGCAGGGAGCTCGCAGCCCCAGCATTTT
clone_size: once; v_call: TRBV21-1; j_call: TRBJ1-2; d_call: -; cdr3_aa: CASSKALDEVGLRPNYGYTF; cdr3_nt: TGTGCCAGCAGCAAAGCGCTTGACGAGGTCGGACTTCGACCTAACTATGGCTACACCTTC
clone_size: -; v_call: TRBV30; j_call: TRBJ1-3; d_call: -; cdr3_aa: CAWHEEGSGNTIYF; cdr3_nt: TGTGCCTGGCACGAAGAGGGCTCTGGAAACACCATATATTTT
clone_size: -; v_call: TRBV10-3; j_call: TRBJ2-1; d_call: TRBD1; cdr3_aa: CASGQGYNEQFF; cdr3_nt: TGTGCCTCCGGACAGGGGTACAATGAGCAGTTCTTC
clone_size: -; v_call: TRBV29-1; j_call: TRBJ2-1; d_call: -; cdr3_aa: CSVEGAGYNEQFF; cdr3_nt: TGCAGCGTTGAAGGGGCAGGCTACAATGAGCAGTTCTTC
clone_size: few; v_call: TRBV28; j_call: TRBJ1-2; d_call: -; cdr3_aa: CASRLQGYNYGYTF; cdr3_nt: TGTGCCAGCAGGCTACAGGGTTACAACTATGGCTACACCTTC
clone_size: -; v_call: TRBV27; j_call: TRBJ1-1; d_call: -; cdr3_aa: CASSLGAGRVNTEAFF; cdr3_nt: TGTGCCAGCAGTTTAGGGGCAGGGAGGGTGAACACTGAAGCTTTCTTT
clone_size: -; v_call: TRBV7-9; j_call: TRBJ2-3; d_call: TRBD2; cdr3_aa: CASSLEGGLAGDTQYF; cdr3_nt: TGTGCCAGCAGCTTAGAGGGGGGACTAGCGGGAGATACGCAGTATTTT
clone_size: -; v_call: TRBV6-1; j_call: TRBJ1-5; d_call: TRBD1; cdr3_aa: CASSEEGTGYQPQHF; cdr3_nt: TGTGCCAGCAGTGAAGAAGGGACAGGGTATCAGCCCCAGCATTTT
clone_size: -; v_call: TRBV10-3; j_call: TRBJ2-1; d_call: -; cdr3_aa: CAISELSSADEQFF; cdr3_nt: TGTGCCATCAGTGAATTGTCTAGCGCAGATGAGCAGTTCTTC
clone_size: -; v_call: TRBV4-1; j_call: TRBJ2-1; d_call: -; cdr3_aa: CASSQRERSYNEQFF; cdr3_nt: TGCGCCAGCAGCCAAAGGGAGCGCTCCTACAATGAGCAGTTCTTC
clone_size: -; v_call: TRBV27; j_call: TRBJ2-7; d_call: TRBD1; cdr3_aa: CASSLSIPYRGSSYEQYF; cdr3_nt: TGTGCCAGCAGTTTATCCATACCTTACAGGGGTTCCTCCTACGAGCAGTACTTC
clone_size: -; v_call: TRBV19; j_call: TRBJ2-7; d_call: -; cdr3_aa: CASSPAPTGTYEQYF; cdr3_nt: TGTGCCAGTAGTCCCGCCCCCACAGGGACATACGAGCAGTACTTC
clone_size: -; v_call: TRBV6-5; j_call: TRBJ1-5; d_call: TRBD1; cdr3_aa: CASSLADRGSQPQHF; cdr3_nt: TGTGCCAGCAGTCTCGCGGACAGGGGGAGTCAGCCCCAGCATTTT
clone_size: many; v_call: TRBV6-5; j_call: TRBJ2-5; d_call: -; cdr3_aa: CASSYTTVPRETQYF; cdr3_nt: TGTGCCAGCAGTTACACGACAGTACCTCGGGAGACCCAGTACTTC
clone_size: -; v_call: TRBV7-9; j_call: TRBJ2-7; d_call: -; cdr3_aa: CASSWRDEQYF; cdr3_nt: TGTGCCAGCAGCTGGAGGGACGAGCAGTACTTC
clone_size: -; v_call: TRBV6-5; j_call: TRBJ2-7; d_call: TRBD1; cdr3_aa: CASSTTGGYEQYF; cdr3_nt: TGTGCCAGCAGTACCACAGGGGGCTACGAGCAGTACTTC
clone_size: -; v_call: TRBV30; j_call: TRBJ2-5; d_call: -; cdr3_aa: CAWFTDQETQYF; cdr3_nt: TGTGCCTGGTTTACAGATCAAGAGACCCAGTACTTC
clone_size: -; v_call: TRBV18; j_call: TRBJ1-1; d_call: TRBD1; cdr3_aa: CASSGGQGVMHAFF; cdr3_nt: TGTGCCAGCTCAGGGGGACAGGGGGTAATGCATGCTTTCTTT
clone_size: -; v_call: TRBV5-6; j_call: TRBJ2-6; d_call: -; cdr3_aa: CASSSRAGANVLTF; cdr3_nt: TGTGCCAGCAGCTCCAGGGCCGGGGCCAACGTCCTGACTTTC
clone_size: -; v_call: TRBV5-6; j_call: TRBJ1-4; d_call: -; cdr3_aa: CASSLRQTFIPNEKLFF; cdr3_nt: TGTGCCAGCAGCTTAAGGCAGACTTTTATTCCTAATGAAAAACTGTTTTTT
clone_size: -; v_call: TRBV3-1/TRBV3-2; j_call: TRBJ2-1; d_call: -; cdr3_aa: CASSREGVSYNEQFF; cdr3_nt: TGTGCCAGCAGTCGCGAAGGGGTCTCCTACAATGAGCAGTTCTTC
clone_size: -; v_call: TRBV27; j_call: TRBJ1-2; d_call: -; cdr3_aa: CASLTRAGYTF; cdr3_nt: TGTGCCAGCCTCACCAGGGCGGGCTACACCTTC
clone_size: -; v_call: TRBV4-1; j_call: TRBJ1-2; d_call: -; cdr3_aa: CASSESGGKRGGYTF; cdr3_nt: TGCGCCAGCAGCGAGTCTGGGGGGAAACGGGGTGGCTACACCTTC
clone_size: -; v_call: TRBV18; j_call: TRBJ1-6; d_call: -; cdr3_aa: CASSPISGDSPLHF; cdr3_nt: TGTGCCAGCTCACCTATAAGCGGCGATTCACCCCTCCACTTT
clone_size: -; v_call: TRBV5-4; j_call: TRBJ2-6; d_call: TRBD2; cdr3_aa: CASSPAGGAGANVLTF; cdr3_nt: TGTGCCAGCAGCCCGGCGGGAGGTGCTGGGGCCAACGTCCTGACTTTC
clone_size: few; v_call: TRBV3-1/TRBV3-2; j_call: TRBJ2-1; d_call: -; cdr3_aa: CASSLRDFGWGEQFF; cdr3_nt: TGTGCCAGCAGCCTCCGGGACTTCGGTTGGGGGGAGCAGTTCTTC
clone_size: -; v_call: TRBV3-1/TRBV3-2; j_call: TRBJ1-3; d_call: -; cdr3_aa: CASSQASGGDTIYF; cdr3_nt: TGTGCCAGCAGCCAAGCTTCCGGGGGGGACACCATATATTTT
clone_size: -; v_call: TRBV5-4; j_call: TRBJ1-6; d_call: -; cdr3_aa: CASSPDQRSSYNSPLHF; cdr3_nt: TGTGCCAGCAGCCCCGACCAACGGAGCTCCTATAATTCACCCCTCCACTTT
clone_size: once; v_call: TRBV5-1; j_call: TRBJ2-1; d_call: TRBD2; cdr3_aa: CASTPVAGLYNEQFF; cdr3_nt: TGCGCCAGCACCCCTGTAGCGGGGCTATACAATGAGCAGTTCTTC
clone_size: -; v_call: TRBV14; j_call: TRBJ2-5; d_call: TRBD1; cdr3_aa: CASSQAGQGRETQYF; cdr3_nt: TGTGCCAGCAGCCAAGCGGGACAGGGTCGAGAGACCCAGTACTTC
clone_size: -; v_call: TRBV3-1/TRBV3-2; j_call: TRBJ1-6; d_call: TRBD1; cdr3_aa: CASSQVVGQGNSPLHF; cdr3_nt: TGTGCCAGCAGCCAAGTTGTAGGACAGGGTAATTCACCCCTCCACTTT
clone_size: -; v_call: TRBV7-2; j_call: TRBJ2-7; d_call: -; cdr3_aa: CASSLALNHYEQYF; cdr3_nt: TGTGCCAGCAGCTTAGCGCTAAACCACTACGAGCAGTACTTC
clone_size: -; v_call: TRBV5-6; j_call: TRBJ2-6; d_call: TRBD1; cdr3_aa: CASSRDRAYSGANVLTF; cdr3_nt: TGTGCCAGCAGCCGGGACAGGGCCTACTCTGGGGCCAACGTCCTGACTTTC
clone_size: -; v_call: TRBV6-5; j_call: TRBJ1-5; d_call: TRBD1; cdr3_aa: CASIGQVDQPQHF; cdr3_nt: TGTGCCAGCATCGGACAGGTTGATCAGCCCCAGCATTTT
clone_size: -; v_call: TRBV6-1; j_call: TRBJ2-3; d_call: -; cdr3_aa: CASSAFQAGRTDTQYF; cdr3_nt: TGTGCCAGCAGTGCCTTCCAGGCGGGGAGGACAGATACGCAGTATTTT
clone_size: -; v_call: TRBV4-1; j_call: TRBJ2-7; d_call: TRBD2; cdr3_aa: CASSQGVGLGSYEQYF; cdr3_nt: TGCGCCAGCAGCCAAGGTGTCGGACTAGGATCCTACGAGCAGTACTTC
clone_size: -; v_call: TRBV4-1; j_call: TRBJ2-3; d_call: TRBD2; cdr3_aa: CASSQRLRLAGNTDTQYF; cdr3_nt: TGCGCCAGCAGCCAGCGCCTCCGACTAGCGGGAAACACAGATACGCAGTATTTT
clone_size: many; v_call: TRBV28; j_call: TRBJ1-6; d_call: -; cdr3_aa: CASSTLTGLPNSPLHF; cdr3_nt: TGTGCCAGCAGTACCCTGACGGGACTTCCGAATTCACCCCTCCACTTT
clone_size: -; v_call: TRBV6-5; j_call: TRBJ2-7; d_call: -; cdr3_aa: CASSRTDMSSYEQYF; cdr3_nt: TGTGCCAGCAGTAGAACTGACATGAGCTCCTACGAGCAGTACTTC
clone_size: -; v_call: TRBV15; j_call: TRBJ2-4; d_call: TRBD1; cdr3_aa: CATSKDRPQMGYF; cdr3_nt: TGTGCCACCAGCAAGGACAGGCCGCAGATGGGGTACTTC
clone_size: -; v_call: TRBV30; j_call: TRBJ1-1; d_call: -; cdr3_aa: CALDRGSMNTEAFF; cdr3_nt: TGTGCCTTGGACCGGGGGAGTATGAACACTGAAGCTTTCTTT